This T cell receptor beta chain was retrieved from a study of T cell repertoires in cytomegalovirus infection. Study-wide background: CMV infection and matching HLA type were both indicated by public TCR beta signatures. Whole-study findings and limits: Pooled public TCR beta family frequency picked out CMV carriers with the relevant HLA. What dominated the ex vivo response were HLA-C-restricted CMV-specific TCR beta clonotypes.

Germline CDR1 is SQVTM and CDR2 is ANQGSEA. The CDR3 has 11 residues. The V and J ends lost 7 bases and 4 bases respectively, with 5 bases between them. TCRdb analysed the reads with MiXCR anew, one entry per CDR3 protein. This sample has about 490,000 distinct CDR3 sequences, with about 15% found just once. This clonotype was recorded a few times. As yet, its antigen is unknown. V usage is TRBV29-1 and J usage is TRBJ2-6; D not resolved. The source of this sequence is a human donor in good health (CMV status not recorded). Some clones in this sample may be carry-over from other donors' samples. The sequenced material came from CD8+ T cells from PBMCs. The CDR3 here is CSAIGANVLTF. The CDR3 DNA sequence: TGCAGCGCGATCGGGGCCAACGTCCTGACTTTC.